This TCR beta chain was identified during a study of T cells in pancreatic ductal adenocarcinoma. No neoadjuvant therapy was given to the selected pancreatic ductal adenocarcinoma patients before their surgery. Trimming removed 4 bases at V and 0 bases at J, with 11 bases between. Germline V CDR1 and CDR2: SGDLS, YYNGEE. This CDR3 region has 15 residues. For this clone: Other DNA sequences in the sample encode the same CDR3.

Produced via immunoSEQ multiplex PCR; TCRdb's table is partial and in-frame only. The sample consists of about 5,400 clones, about 72% of them appearing once. The chain uses TRBV9 and TRBJ2-1, with D perhaps matching TRBD2 (5 bases). The sequence derives from a human donor with pancreatic ductal adenocarcinoma. What was sequenced was pancreatic tumor tissue. CDR3 sequence reads: CASSRSGSSYNEQFF. CDR3 nucleotide sequence: TGTGCCAGCAGCCGAAGCGGAAGCTCCTACAATGAGCAGTTCTTC.